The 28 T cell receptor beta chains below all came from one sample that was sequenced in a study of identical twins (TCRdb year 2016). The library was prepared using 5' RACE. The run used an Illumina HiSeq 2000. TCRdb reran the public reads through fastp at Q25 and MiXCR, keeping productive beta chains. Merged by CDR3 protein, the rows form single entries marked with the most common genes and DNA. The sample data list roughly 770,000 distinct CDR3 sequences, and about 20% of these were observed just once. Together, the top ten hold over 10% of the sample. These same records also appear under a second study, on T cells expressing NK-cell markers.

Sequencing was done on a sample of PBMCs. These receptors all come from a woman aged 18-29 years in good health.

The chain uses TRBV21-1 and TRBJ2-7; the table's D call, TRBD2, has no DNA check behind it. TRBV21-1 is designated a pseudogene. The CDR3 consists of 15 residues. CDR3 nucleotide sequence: TGTGCCAGCAGCAAAACGACTAGCGGGAAGGTCGAGCAGTACTTC. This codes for CASSKTTSGKVEQYF.

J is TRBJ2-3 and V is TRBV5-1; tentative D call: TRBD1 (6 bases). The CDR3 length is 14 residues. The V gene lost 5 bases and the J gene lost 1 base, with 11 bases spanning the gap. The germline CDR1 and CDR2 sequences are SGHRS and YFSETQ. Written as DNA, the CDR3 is TGCGCCAGCAGTGGGGGCGAAGGCACAGATACGCAGTATTTT. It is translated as CASSGGEGTDTQYF. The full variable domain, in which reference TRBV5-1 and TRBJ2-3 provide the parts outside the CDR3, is KAGVTQTPRYLIKTRGQQVTLSCSPISGHRSVSWYQQTPGQGLQFLFEYFSETQRNKGNFPGRFSGRQFSNSRSEMNVSTLELGDSALYLCASSGGEGTDTQYFGPGTRLTVL.

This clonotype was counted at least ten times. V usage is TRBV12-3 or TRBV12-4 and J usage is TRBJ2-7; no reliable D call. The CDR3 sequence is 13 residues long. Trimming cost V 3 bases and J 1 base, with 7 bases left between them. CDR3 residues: CASSFGPSYEQYF. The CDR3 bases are TGTGCCAGCAGTTTTGGGCCTTCCTACGAGCAGTACTTC.

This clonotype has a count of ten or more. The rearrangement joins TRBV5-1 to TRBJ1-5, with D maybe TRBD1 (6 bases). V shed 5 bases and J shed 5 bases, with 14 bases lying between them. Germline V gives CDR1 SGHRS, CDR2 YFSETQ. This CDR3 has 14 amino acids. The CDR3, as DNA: TGCGCCAGCAGTAGCGGGGGGCTCGATCAGCCCCAGCATTTT. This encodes CASSSGGLDQPQHF.

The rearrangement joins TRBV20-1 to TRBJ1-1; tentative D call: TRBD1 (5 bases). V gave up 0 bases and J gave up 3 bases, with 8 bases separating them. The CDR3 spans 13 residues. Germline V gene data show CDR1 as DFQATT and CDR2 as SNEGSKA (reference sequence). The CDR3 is CSAREETDTEAFF. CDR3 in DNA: TGCAGTGCTAGAGAGGAGACAGACACTGAAGCTTTCTTT.

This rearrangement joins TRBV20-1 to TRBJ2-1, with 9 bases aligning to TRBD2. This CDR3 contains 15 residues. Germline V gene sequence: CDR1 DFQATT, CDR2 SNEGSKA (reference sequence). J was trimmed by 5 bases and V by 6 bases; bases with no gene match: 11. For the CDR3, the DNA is TGCAGTGCCCCGCGGGAGGGCTTCAGGGACAATGAGCAGTTCTTC. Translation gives CSAPREGFRDNEQFF.

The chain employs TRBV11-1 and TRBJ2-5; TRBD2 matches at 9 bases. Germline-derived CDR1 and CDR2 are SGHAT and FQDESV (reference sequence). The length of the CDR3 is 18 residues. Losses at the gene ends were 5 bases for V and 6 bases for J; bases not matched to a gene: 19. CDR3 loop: CASSPRGGTSSPGKTQYF. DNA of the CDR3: TGTGCCAGCAGCCCGCGAGGGGGGACTAGCTCCCCCGGAAAGACCCAGTACTTC.

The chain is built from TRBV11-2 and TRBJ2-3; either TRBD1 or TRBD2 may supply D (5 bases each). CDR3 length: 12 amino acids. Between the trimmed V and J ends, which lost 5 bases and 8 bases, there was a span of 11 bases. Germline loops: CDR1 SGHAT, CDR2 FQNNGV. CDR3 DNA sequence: TGTGCCAGCAGCCCCCAGGGAGCTACGCAGTATTTT. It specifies CASSPQGATQYF.

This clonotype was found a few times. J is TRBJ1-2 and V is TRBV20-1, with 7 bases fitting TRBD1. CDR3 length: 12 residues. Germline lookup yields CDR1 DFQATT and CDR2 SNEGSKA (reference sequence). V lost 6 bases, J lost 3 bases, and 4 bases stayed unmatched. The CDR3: CSAIQGDYGYTF. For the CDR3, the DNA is TGCAGTGCGATTCAGGGGGACTATGGCTACACCTTC.

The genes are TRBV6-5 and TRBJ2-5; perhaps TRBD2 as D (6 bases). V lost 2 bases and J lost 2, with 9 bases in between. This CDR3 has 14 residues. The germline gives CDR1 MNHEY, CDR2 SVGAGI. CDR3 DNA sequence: TGTGCCAGCAGTTACGGAGGGACTCAAGAGACCCAGTACTTC. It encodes CASSYGGTQETQYF.

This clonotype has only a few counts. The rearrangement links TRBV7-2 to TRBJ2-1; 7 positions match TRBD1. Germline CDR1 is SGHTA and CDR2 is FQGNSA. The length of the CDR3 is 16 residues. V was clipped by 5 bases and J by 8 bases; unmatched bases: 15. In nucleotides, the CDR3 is TGTGCCAGCAGCATTTCCTCCGGGACAGCCGTCGATGAGCAGTTCTTC. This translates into CASSISSGTAVDEQFF.

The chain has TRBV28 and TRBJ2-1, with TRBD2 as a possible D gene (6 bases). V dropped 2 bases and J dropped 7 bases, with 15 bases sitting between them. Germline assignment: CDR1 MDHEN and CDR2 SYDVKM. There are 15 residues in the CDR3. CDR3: CASSLDSGTTNEQFF. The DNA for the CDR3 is TGTGCCAGCAGTTTAGATAGCGGAACAACAAATGAGCAGTTCTTC.

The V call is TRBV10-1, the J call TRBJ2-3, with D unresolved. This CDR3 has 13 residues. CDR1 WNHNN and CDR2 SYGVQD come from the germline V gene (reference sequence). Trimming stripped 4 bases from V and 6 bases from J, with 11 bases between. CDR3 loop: CASSGQVRDTQYF. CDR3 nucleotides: TGCGCCAGCAGTGGGCAGGTCCGGGATACGCAGTATTTT.

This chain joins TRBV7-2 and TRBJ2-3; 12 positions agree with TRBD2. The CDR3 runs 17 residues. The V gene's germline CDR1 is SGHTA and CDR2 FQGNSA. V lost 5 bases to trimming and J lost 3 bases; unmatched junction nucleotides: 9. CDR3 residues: CASSRSLAGGPTDTQYF. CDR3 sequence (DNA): TGTGCCAGCAGCCGAAGTCTAGCGGGGGGGCCTACAGATACGCAGTATTTT.

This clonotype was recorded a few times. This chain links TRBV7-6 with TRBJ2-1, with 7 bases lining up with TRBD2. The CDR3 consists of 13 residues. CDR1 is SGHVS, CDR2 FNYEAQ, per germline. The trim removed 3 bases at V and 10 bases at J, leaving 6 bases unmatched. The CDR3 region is CASSFSGGGEQFF. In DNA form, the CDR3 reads TGTGCCAGCAGCTTTTCGGGAGGAGGGGAGCAGTTCTTC.

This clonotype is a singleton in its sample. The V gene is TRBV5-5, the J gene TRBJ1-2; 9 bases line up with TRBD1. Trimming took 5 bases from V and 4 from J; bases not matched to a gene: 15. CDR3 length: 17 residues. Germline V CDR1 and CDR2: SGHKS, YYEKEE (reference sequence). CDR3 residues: CASRSMGQGRSGYGYTF. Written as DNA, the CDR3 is TGTGCCAGCAGATCCATGGGACAGGGAAGGTCAGGCTATGGCTACACCTTC.

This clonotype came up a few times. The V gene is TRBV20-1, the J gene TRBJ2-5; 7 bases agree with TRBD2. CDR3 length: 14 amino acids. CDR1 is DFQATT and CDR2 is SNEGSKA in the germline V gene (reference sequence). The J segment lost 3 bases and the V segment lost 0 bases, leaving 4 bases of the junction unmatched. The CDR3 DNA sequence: TGCAGTGCTAGAGACGCCAGCGGGAAAGAGACCCAGTACTTC. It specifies CSARDASGKETQYF.

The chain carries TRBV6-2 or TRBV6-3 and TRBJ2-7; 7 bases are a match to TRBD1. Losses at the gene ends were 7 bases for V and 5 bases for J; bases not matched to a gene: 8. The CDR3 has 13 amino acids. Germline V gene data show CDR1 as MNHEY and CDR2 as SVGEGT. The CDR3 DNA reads TGTGCCAGCACCTCAGGGGGAACCGACGAGCAGTACTTC. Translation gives CASTSGGTDEQYF.

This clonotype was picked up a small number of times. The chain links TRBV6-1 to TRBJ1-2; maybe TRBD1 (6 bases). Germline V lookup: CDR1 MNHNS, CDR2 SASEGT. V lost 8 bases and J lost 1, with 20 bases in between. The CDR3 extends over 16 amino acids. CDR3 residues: CASLGGQGLDNYGYTF. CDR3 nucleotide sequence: TGTGCCAGCCTCGGGGGCCAGGGCCTAGATAACTATGGCTACACCTTC.

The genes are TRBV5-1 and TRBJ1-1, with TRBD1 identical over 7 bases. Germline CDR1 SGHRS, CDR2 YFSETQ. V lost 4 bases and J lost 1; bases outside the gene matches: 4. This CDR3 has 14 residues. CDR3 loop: CASSNRDRNTEAFF. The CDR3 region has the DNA TGCGCCAGCAGCAACCGGGACAGGAACACTGAAGCTTTCTTT.

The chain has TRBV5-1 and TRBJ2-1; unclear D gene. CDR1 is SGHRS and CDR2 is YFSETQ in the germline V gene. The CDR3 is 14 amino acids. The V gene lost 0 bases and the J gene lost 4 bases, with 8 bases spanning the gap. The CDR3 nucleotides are TGCGCCAGCAGCTTGGACGGAATATACAATGAGCAGTTCTTC. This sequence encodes CASSLDGIYNEQFF.

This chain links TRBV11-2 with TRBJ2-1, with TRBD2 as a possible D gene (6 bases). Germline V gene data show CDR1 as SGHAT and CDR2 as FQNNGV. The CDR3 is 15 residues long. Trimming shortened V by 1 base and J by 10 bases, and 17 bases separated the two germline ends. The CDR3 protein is CASSLGTTVKNEQFF. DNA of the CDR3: TGTGCCAGCAGCTTAGGGACTACCGTCAAGAACGAGCAGTTCTTC.

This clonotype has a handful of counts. The CDR3 coding sequence is TGTGCCAGCAGACCGGGGGGCCGAAATGAGCAGTTCTTC. Translated, it gives CASRPGGRNEQFF. This rearrangement joins TRBV6-1 to TRBJ2-1, with D possibly being TRBD2 (7 bases). Per the germline V gene, CDR1 is MNHNS and CDR2 is SASEGT. V lost 6 bases and J 7 bases, leaving 13 bases between the germline ends. CDR3 length equals 13 residues.

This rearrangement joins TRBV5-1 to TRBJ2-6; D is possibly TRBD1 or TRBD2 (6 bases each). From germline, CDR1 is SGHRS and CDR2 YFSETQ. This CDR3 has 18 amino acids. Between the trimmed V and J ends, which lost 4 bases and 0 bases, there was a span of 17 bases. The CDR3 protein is CASSPIQGGSSGANVLTF. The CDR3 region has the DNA TGCGCCAGCAGCCCAATACAGGGAGGAAGCTCTGGGGCCAACGTCCTGACTTTC.

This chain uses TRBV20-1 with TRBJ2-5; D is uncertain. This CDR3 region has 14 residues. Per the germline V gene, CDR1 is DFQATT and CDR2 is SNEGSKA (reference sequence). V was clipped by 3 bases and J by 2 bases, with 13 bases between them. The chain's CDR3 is CSARASRPQETQYF. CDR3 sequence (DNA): TGCAGTGCTAGGGCTTCCCGGCCACAAGAGACCCAGTACTTC.

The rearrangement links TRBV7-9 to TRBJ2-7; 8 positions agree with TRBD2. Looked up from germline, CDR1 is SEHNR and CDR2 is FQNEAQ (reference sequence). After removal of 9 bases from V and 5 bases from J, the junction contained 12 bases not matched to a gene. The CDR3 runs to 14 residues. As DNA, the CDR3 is TGTGCCAGGAGCCCCCCGGGAGGGTGGAACGAGCAGTACTTC. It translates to CARSPPGGWNEQYF.

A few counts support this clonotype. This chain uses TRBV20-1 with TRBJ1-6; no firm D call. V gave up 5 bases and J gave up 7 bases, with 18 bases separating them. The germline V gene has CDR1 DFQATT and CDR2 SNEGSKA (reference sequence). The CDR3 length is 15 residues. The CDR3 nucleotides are TGCAGTGCTTCCGGGAACAGTCCGAGGAATTCACCCCTCCACTTT. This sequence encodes CSASGNSPRNSPLHF.

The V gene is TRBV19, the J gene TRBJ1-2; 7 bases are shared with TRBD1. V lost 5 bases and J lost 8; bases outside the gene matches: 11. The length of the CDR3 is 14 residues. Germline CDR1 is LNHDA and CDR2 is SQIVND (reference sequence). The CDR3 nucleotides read TGTGCCAGTAGTGTCACCGACAGGGTCTACGGCTACACCTTC. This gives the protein CASSVTDRVYGYTF.